This is a list of T cell receptor beta chains from one sample in a study of blood T cells in healthy people across ages. TCRdb reprocessed the 5' RACE reads with MiXCR, giving one entry per CDR3 protein. The sample consists of some 670,000 distinct CDR3 sequences, 52% of them appearing once. Sequenced input: blood. The receptors stem from a woman aged 80 or over in good health. The CDR3 runs from the conserved cysteine through the conserved F or W. A D gene is named only where the DNA matches it firmly. Clone sizes are given selectively: once, few, many, or a class where the clone is expanded.

D: .
size: .
V: TRBV7-8
J: TRBJ2-3
CDR3: CASSFLGTSTDTQYF
DNA: TGTGCCAGCAGCTTTCTAGGAACCAGCACAGATACGCAGTATTTT

D: .
size: .
V: TRBV6-6
J: TRBJ1-2
CDR3: CASNLHQGYGYTF
DNA: TGTGCCAGCAACCTACACCAGGGTTATGGCTACACCTTC

D: TRBD1
size: few
V: TRBV20-1
J: TRBJ1-1
CDR3: CSADRTGQNTEAFF
DNA: TGCAGTGCTGACCGGACAGGACAGAACACTGAAGCTTTCTTT

D: .
size: .
V: TRBV7-6
J: TRBJ2-1
CDR3: CASSLGPKTSYNEQFF
DNA: TGTGCCAGCAGCTTAGGTCCTAAAACCTCCTACAATGAGCAGTTCTTC

D: .
size: once
V: TRBV27
J: TRBJ1-1
CDR3: CASSFPRGAESHVVAFF
DNA: TGTGCCAGCAGTTTCCCCCGCGGAGCGGAGTCCCATGTAGTAGCTTTCTTT

D: .
size: many
V: TRBV5-1
J: TRBJ2-5
CDR3: CASSSEDQETQYF
DNA: TGCGCCAGCAGCTCAGAGGACCAAGAGACCCAGTACTTC

D: .
size: .
V: TRBV29-1
J: TRBJ2-1
CDR3: CSAPGPYNEQFF
DNA: TGCAGCGCCCCGGGACCTTACAATGAGCAGTTCTTC

D: .
size: many
V: TRBV11-1
J: TRBJ2-5
CDR3: CASSPKRLALETQYF
DNA: TGTGCCAGCAGCCCCAAGCGCCTGGCGTTGGAGACCCAGTACTTC

D: .
size: few
V: TRBV19
J: TRBJ2-2
CDR3: CASSRALSTGELFF
DNA: TGTGCCAGTAGCAGGGCCCTGAGTACCGGGGAGCTGTTTTTT

D: TRBD1
size: many
V: TRBV7-2
J: TRBJ2-1
CDR3: CASSRRDRGQRTAYNEQFF
DNA: TGTGCCAGCAGCAGAAGGGACAGGGGGCAGCGTACAGCCTACAATGAGCAGTTCTTC

D: TRBD1
size: many
V: TRBV6-5
J: TRBJ1-2
CDR3: CASSYSGQGTYGYTF
DNA: TGTGCCAGCAGTTACTCGGGACAGGGGACCTATGGCTACACCTTC

D: TRBD1
size: few
V: TRBV13
J: TRBJ1-1
CDR3: CASSVRTGTKAFF
DNA: TGTGCCAGCAGCGTACGGACAGGGACGAAGGCTTTCTTT

D: TRBD1
size: many
V: TRBV20-1
J: TRBJ1-2
CDR3: CSASFGEGAGGYTF
DNA: TGCAGTGCCTCATTTGGTGAGGGGGCAGGAGGCTACACCTTC

D: .
size: .
V: TRBV3-1
J: TRBJ2-3
CDR3: CASSPRAEGRGGTQYF
DNA: TGTGCCAGCAGCCCACGGGCAGAAGGGCGAGGTGGTACGCAGTATTTT

D: .
size: many
V: TRBV29-1
J: TRBJ1-2
CDR3: CSDRADYGYTF
DNA: TGCAGCGACAGGGCCGACTATGGCTACACCTTC

D: .
size: many
V: TRBV5-1
J: TRBJ2-1
CDR3: CASSSRVSSYNEQFF
DNA: TGCGCCAGCAGCTCCCGGGTCAGCTCCTACAATGAGCAGTTCTTC

D: TRBD1
size: many
V: TRBV5-6
J: TRBJ2-5
CDR3: CASSLLQGAFQETQYF
DNA: TGTGCCAGCAGCTTATTACAGGGGGCTTTCCAAGAGACCCAGTACTTC

D: .
size: many
V: TRBV4-1
J: TRBJ2-3
CDR3: CASSQVGLGTQYF
DNA: TGCGCCAGCAGCCAAGTAGGCTTAGGTACGCAGTATTTT

D: TRBD1
size: .
V: TRBV28
J: TRBJ1-2
CDR3: CASSSRQGRGYTF
DNA: TGTGCCAGCAGTTCGAGACAGGGGAGGGGCTACACCTTC

D: .
size: many
V: TRBV7-9
J: TRBJ2-5
CDR3: CASPPKGDLQETQYF
DNA: TGTGCCAGCCCTCCCAAGGGGGACCTTCAAGAGACCCAGTACTTC

D: .
size: .
V: TRBV12-3/TRBV12-4
J: TRBJ1-4
CDR3: CASSPYDPTNEKLFF
DNA: TGTGCCAGCAGCCCCTATGATCCAACTAATGAAAAACTGTTTTTT

D: .
size: .
V: TRBV27
J: TRBJ2-7
CDR3: CASSPPGYSYEQYF
DNA: TGTGCCAGCAGCCCCCCAGGCTACTCCTACGAGCAGTACTTC

D: .
size: .
V: TRBV15
J: TRBJ2-7
CDR3: CATSPRYKQYF
DNA: TGTGCCACCAGCCCTCGTTACAAGCAGTACTTC

D: .
size: many
V: TRBV28
J: TRBJ2-4
CDR3: CASSPPASAVQYF
DNA: TGTGCCAGCAGTCCCCCGGCTAGTGCGGTTCAGTACTTC

D: TRBD2
size: many
V: TRBV5-1
J: TRBJ2-5
CDR3: CASSPGLAGPYQETQYF
DNA: TGCGCCAGCAGCCCGGGACTAGCGGGGCCGTACCAAGAGACCCAGTACTTC

D: .
size: .
V: TRBV5-5
J: TRBJ2-7
CDR3: CASSHRGRFGNEQYF
DNA: TGTGCCAGCAGCCATAGGGGTCGCTTCGGGAACGAGCAGTACTTC

D: .
size: .
V: TRBV4-1
J: TRBJ1-6
CDR3: CASSQGLGESPLHF
DNA: TGCGCCAGCAGCCAAGGGTTGGGGGAATCACCCCTCCACTTT

D: .
size: many
V: TRBV7-3
J: TRBJ2-3
CDR3: CASSSIPWRESGTDTQYF
DNA: TGTGCCAGCAGCTCAATCCCCTGGAGGGAAAGTGGCACAGATACGCAGTATTTT

D: TRBD1
size: .
V: TRBV11-1
J: TRBJ2-7
CDR3: CASSYAQGLAYEQYF
DNA: TGTGCCAGCAGCTATGCACAGGGGCTGGCCTACGAGCAGTACTTC

D: .
size: .
V: TRBV4-1
J: TRBJ2-5
CDR3: CASSLAVITYNEQYF
DNA: TGCGCCAGCAGCCTAGCGGTAATTACCTACAATGAGCAGTACTTC

D: TRBD1
size: few
V: TRBV5-1
J: TRBJ2-2
CDR3: CASSLADRDGGELFF
DNA: TGCGCCAGCAGCTTGGCCGACAGGGACGGCGGGGAGCTGTTTTTT

D: .
size: few
V: TRBV5-1
J: TRBJ1-2
CDR3: CASSLVGGSAYGYTF
DNA: TGCGCCAGCAGCTTGGTGGGGGGATCCGCCTATGGCTACACCTTC

D: .
size: .
V: TRBV19
J: TRBJ1-1
CDR3: CASSPRGETEAFF
DNA: TGTGCCAGTAGCCCCCGAGGGGAAACTGAAGCTTTCTTT

D: TRBD1
size: .
V: TRBV5-1
J: TRBJ1-5
CDR3: CASSAGTGLNQPQHF
DNA: TGCGCCAGCAGCGCAGGGACAGGGCTGAATCAGCCCCAGCATTTT

D: .
size: .
V: TRBV18
J: TRBJ2-3
CDR3: CASSDLPGEGTDTQYF
DNA: TGTGCCAGCTCAGACCTTCCGGGGGAAGGCACAGATACGCAGTATTTT

D: .
size: .
V: TRBV2
J: TRBJ2-3
CDR3: CASSELLGFTDTQYF
DNA: TGTGCCAGCAGTGAACTGCTGGGTTTCACAGATACGCAGTATTTT

D: .
size: .
V: TRBV29-1
J: TRBJ2-7
CDR3: CSAWGEGDPYEQYF
DNA: TGCAGCGCTTGGGGAGAGGGGGATCCCTACGAGCAGTACTTC

D: .
size: .
V: TRBV2
J: TRBJ1-5
CDR3: CASRSFDSPNQPQHF
DNA: TGTGCCAGCAGGTCCTTCGACAGTCCCAATCAGCCCCAGCATTTT

D: TRBD1
size: .
V: TRBV28
J: TRBJ1-5
CDR3: CASDKTGGHQPQHF
DNA: TGTGCCAGCGATAAGACAGGGGGCCATCAGCCCCAGCATTTT

D: .
size: .
V: TRBV11-2
J: TRBJ2-1
CDR3: CASSSVSRPRLERYEQFF
DNA: TGTGCCAGCAGCTCCGTGTCCCGACCCAGGCTAGAGAGGTATGAGCAGTTCTTC

D: .
size: .
V: TRBV20-1
J: TRBJ2-1
CDR3: CSARDFLGSKNEQFF
DNA: TGCAGTGCTAGAGATTTCCTAGGGAGCAAGAATGAGCAGTTCTTC

D: .
size: few
V: TRBV19
J: TRBJ2-3
CDR3: CATQSGGADTQYF
DNA: TGTGCCACCCAGTCCGGGGGAGCAGATACGCAGTATTTT

D: TRBD1
size: .
V: TRBV9
J: TRBJ2-2
CDR3: CASSSQTGLGTGELFF
DNA: TGTGCCAGCAGCTCCCAGACAGGGCTAGGCACCGGGGAGCTGTTTTTT

D: .
size: .
V: TRBV29-1
J: TRBJ2-7
CDR3: CSVENGFEQYF
DNA: TGCAGCGTTGAGAACGGATTCGAGCAGTACTTC

D: TRBD2
size: few
V: TRBV20-1
J: TRBJ2-1
CDR3: CSFRDYYNEQFF
DNA: TGCAGTTTCCGGGACTACTACAATGAGCAGTTCTTC

D: .
size: many
V: TRBV5-1
J: TRBJ2-5
CDR3: CASSLGDLQETQYF
DNA: TGCGCCAGCAGCCTCGGGGACCTCCAAGAGACCCAGTACTTC

D: .
size: many
V: TRBV20-1
J: TRBJ2-7
CDR3: CSARSGFHEQYF
DNA: TGCAGTGCTAGGTCAGGGTTTCACGAGCAGTACTTC

D: .
size: once
V: TRBV6-6
J: TRBJ1-2
CDR3: CASSPAAAVNYGYTF
DNA: TGTGCCAGCAGCCCCGCCGCGGCAGTGAACTATGGCTACACCTTC

D: .
size: .
V: TRBV7-2
J: TRBJ2-7
CDR3: CASSPDGPYEQYF
DNA: TGTGCCAGCAGCCCCGACGGACCCTACGAGCAGTACTTC

D: TRBD2
size: .
V: TRBV7-3
J: TRBJ2-1
CDR3: CASSPSGRAWDEQFF
DNA: TGTGCCAGCAGCCCTAGCGGGAGGGCCTGGGATGAGCAGTTCTTC

D: .
size: .
V: TRBV5-1
J: TRBJ2-5
CDR3: CASSVAPGGETQYF
DNA: TGCGCCAGCAGCGTGGCTCCAGGGGGGGAGACCCAGTACTTC

D: .
size: .
V: TRBV28
J: TRBJ2-3
CDR3: CASSVGGGLGTDTQYF
DNA: TGTGCCAGCAGTGTGGGGGGCGGGTTGGGCACAGATACGCAGTATTTT

D: TRBD1
size: .
V: TRBV20-1
J: TRBJ2-7
CDR3: CSARAAGQGPYEQYF
DNA: TGCAGTGCTAGAGCAGCGGGACAGGGCCCCTACGAGCAGTACTTC

D: .
size: once
V: TRBV20-1
J: TRBJ2-5
CDR3: CSARVGPWGANEQYF
DNA: TGCAGTGCTAGAGTAGGGCCCTGGGGGGCCAATGAGCAGTACTTC